The next 20 T cell receptor beta chains were all read from a single sample in a study of PD-1 blockade in classical Hodgkin lymphoma. As for time point: newly diagnosed, previously untreated cHL patient sample. Some clones are missing from TCRdb's copy, which holds only in-frame ones; the method was immunoSEQ multiplex PCR. Among roughly 16,000 clones, 87% were seen once, and the ten largest hold around 3.9%. Sequenced sample: peripheral blood mononuclear cells (PBMCs). The receptors stem from a human donor with classical Hodgkin lymphoma.

The V and J genes are TRBV4-2 and TRBJ1-1; D gene unclear. The ends were cut back, 1 base at V and 5 bases at J, with 8 bases in the middle. This CDR3 is built from 13 residues. Germline CDR1 reads LGHNA; CDR2 reads YNFKEQ. CDR3 coding DNA: TGTGCCAGCAGCCAAGTAAGAGTAACTGAAGCTTTCTTT. Protein sequence: CASSQVRVTEAFF.

The chain combines TRBV19 with TRBJ1-5, with D perhaps matching TRBD1 (6 bases). Trimming shortened V by 1 base and J by 5 bases, and 15 bases separated the two germline ends. Germline CDR1 LNHDA, CDR2 SQIVND (reference sequence). CDR3 length: 16 residues. This chain's CDR3 is CASSIGGGQGYQPQHF. In nucleotides, the CDR3 is TGTGCCAGTAGTATAGGCGGGGGGCAGGGATATCAGCCCCAGCATTTT.

The V gene is TRBV28, the J gene TRBJ1-5, with TRBD1 matching 7 bases. The V and J ends lost 6 bases and 5 bases, in that order; junction bases with no gene match: 4. The CDR3 extends over 13 amino acids. Germline-derived CDR1 and CDR2 are MDHEN and SYDVKM. The CDR3 bases are TGTGCCAGCAGGACAGGGCATGATCAGCCCCAGCATTTT. Its translation is CASRTGHDQPQHF.

J is TRBJ1-5 and V is TRBV4-3, with D possibly TRBD1 on 5 matching bases. The V gene lost 0 bases and the J gene lost 8 bases, with 17 bases spanning the gap. In germline, CDR1 is LGHNA, CDR2 YSLEER. The CDR3 is made up of 16 amino acids. The CDR3: CASSQDWQGGIKPQHF. The CDR3 region has the DNA TGCGCCAGCAGCCAAGATTGGCAGGGTGGGATCAAGCCCCAGCATTTT.

The chain recombines TRBV9 with TRBJ2-3; 7 bases fit TRBD1. The J call may be in error: the DNA end matches TRBJ1-5 better. There are 16 residues in the CDR3. Germline assignment: CDR1 SGDLS and CDR2 YYNGEE. The CDR3 DNA sequence: TGTGCCAGCAGCCCTTATGAACGAGGGGGCACAGATACGCAGCATTTT. Residues: CASSPYERGGTDTQHF.

The count of this clone is one. The rearrangement links TRBV4-3 to TRBJ1-1; 10 positions agree with TRBD1. Germline CDR1 LGHNA, CDR2 YSLEER. With 0 bases clipped from V and 5 bases from J, the junction kept 3 bases outside the gene matches. This CDR3 contains 15 residues. The CDR3: CASSQDDRGPTEAFF. The CDR3 DNA reads TGCGCCAGCAGCCAAGATGACAGGGGGCCAACTGAAGCTTTCTTT.

This chain connects TRBV28 to TRBJ1-4; possible D gene TRBD1, 5 bases. Looked up from germline, CDR1 is MDHEN and CDR2 is SYDVKM. Trimming took 6 bases from V and 11 from J, leaving 22 bases between them. This CDR3 has 15 amino acids. CDR3 sequence (DNA): TGTGCCAGCAGCCCCCGGTCCGCAGGGAGCGAGAAACTGTTTTTT. Translating it yields CASSPRSAGSEKLFF.

The genes are TRBV27 and TRBJ2-2; D is undetermined. The CDR3 has 16 residues. The V gene's germline CDR1 is MNHEY and CDR2 SMNVEV (reference sequence). Trimming took 2 bases from V and 0 from J, leaving 10 bases between them. The CDR3 DNA follows: TGTGCCAGCAGTTTACTCGGACCTACGAACACCGGGGAGCTGTTTTTT. As protein: CASSLLGPTNTGELFF.

The rearrangement uses TRBV7-3 and TRBJ2-3, with TRBD2 matching over 7 bases. CDR1 SGHTA and CDR2 FQGTGA come from the germline V gene. The CDR3 covers 18 residues. The V gene end was trimmed by 5 bases and the J gene end by 0 bases; junction bases not matched to a gene: 14. The CDR3 DNA sequence: TGTGCCAGCAGCACCCTGGGGGAGGGTACGGGTAGCACAGATACGCAGTATTTT. Residues: CASSTLGEGTGSTDTQYF.

The gene calls are TRBV9 and TRBJ1-2; D is undetermined. The CDR3 is 11 residues long. Germline-derived CDR1 and CDR2 are SGDLS and YYNGEE. Trimming stripped 4 bases from V and 1 base from J, with 2 bases between. This chain's CDR3 is CASSNNYGYTF. The DNA of the CDR3 is TGTGCCAGCAGCAATAACTATGGCTACACCTTC. The entire variable domain, with the rest obtained from reference TRBV9 and TRBJ1-2, is as follows: DSGVTQTPKHLITATGQRVTLRCSPRSGDLSVYWYQQSLDQGLQFLIQYYNGEERAKGNILERFSAQQFPDLHSELNLSSLELGDSALYFCASSNNYGYTFGSGTRLTVV.

This clone was seen only once. Other DNA sequences in the sample encode the same CDR3. The chain has TRBV29-1 and TRBJ1-5, with D maybe TRBD1 (6 bases). This CDR3 region has 13 residues. Germline V gives CDR1 SQVTM, CDR2 ANQGSEA. V lost 5 bases, J lost 7 bases, and 15 bases lay in between. The CDR3 sequence: CSVRQAWDQPQHF. CDR3 DNA sequence: TGCAGCGTTAGACAGGCATGGGACCAGCCCCAGCATTTT.

This clone was seen just once. The chain couples TRBV11-2 to TRBJ1-6; TRBD1 might be the D (5 bases). V was pared by 6 bases and J by 9 bases, with 21 bases between. This CDR3 region has 16 residues. CDR1 SGHAT and CDR2 FQNNGV come from the germline V gene. Here the CDR3 reads CASSPRRGKRGSPLHF. CDR3 coding DNA: TGTGCCAGCAGTCCCCGGAGGGGAAAGAGGGGTTCACCCCTCCACTTT.

The V call is TRBV28, the J call TRBJ1-2, with 7 nucleotides matching TRBD1. CDR3 length: 13 amino acids. J gave up 8 bases and V 6 bases, and 9 bases lay outside the gene matches. Germline V gives CDR1 MDHEN, CDR2 SYDVKM. CDR3 in amino acids: CASSPDRVLGYTF. The CDR3 DNA is TGTGCCAGCAGCCCCGACAGGGTTCTAGGCTACACCTTC.

This clone appeared a single time. The V and J genes are TRBV5-4 and TRBJ2-1; D may be TRBD2 (6 bases). The CDR3 spans 14 residues. The V and J ends lost 2 bases and 9 bases respectively, with 15 bases between them. Germline V gene sequence: CDR1 SGHNT, CDR2 YYREEE (reference sequence). CDR3: CASSLPTLGGEQFF. CDR3 nucleotides: TGTGCCAGCAGCTTACCAACCCTGGGGGGTGAGCAGTTCTTC.

This chain connects TRBV15 to TRBJ1-3, with TRBD1 matching over 9 bases. CDR3 length: 15 amino acids. The germline CDR1 and CDR2 sequences are LNHNV and YYDKDF (reference sequence). V was clipped by 3 bases and J by 4 bases; unmatched bases: 4. The DNA for the CDR3 is TGTGCCACCAGCAGGGGACAGGGAACCGGAAACACCATATATTTT. Translating gives CATSRGQGTGNTIYF.

V and J are TRBV9 and TRBJ2-5; D is ambiguous. CDR3 length equals 13 residues. Germline CDR1 and CDR2: SGDLS and YYNGEE. V lost 1 base and J 3 bases, leaving 7 bases between the germline ends. The CDR3 region has the DNA TGTGCCAGCAGCGTATCTAGGGAAGAGACCCAGTACTTC. Amino acid sequence: CASSVSREETQYF. The whole variable domain, remainder taken from reference TRBV9 and TRBJ2-5, is DSGVTQTPKHLITATGQRVTLRCSPRSGDLSVYWYQQSLDQGLQFLIQYYNGEERAKGNILERFSAQQFPDLHSELNLSSLELGDSALYFCASSVSREETQYFGPGTRLLVL.

CDR3 sequence (DNA): TGTGCCAGCTCACCACCTTTCATGGTACAAAACATTCAGTACTTC. Translation: CASSPPFMVQNIQYF. The V gene is TRBV18, the J gene TRBJ2-4; D ambiguous. Germline-derived CDR1 and CDR2 are KGHSH and LQKENI. The length of the CDR3 is 15 residues. Trimming took off 0 bases at V and 5 bases at J, with 11 bases between the two ends.

The chain couples TRBV4-1 to TRBJ2-3; D may be TRBD2 (5 bases). Trimming removed 4 bases from V and 2 bases from J, with 16 bases in between. The CDR3 has 16 residues. Germline CDR1 and CDR2: MGHRA and YSYEKL. The CDR3 DNA sequence: TGCGCCAGCAGCCCCGGGAACTTCCTTTACACAGATACGCAGTATTTT. It encodes CASSPGNFLYTDTQYF.

The chain uses TRBV5-4 and TRBJ2-2; D unresolved. The germline V and J ends were trimmed by 2 bases and 4 bases, with 3 bases remaining between them. Germline CDR1 SGHNT, CDR2 YYREEE (reference sequence). The CDR3 loop spans 12 amino acids. The CDR3 bases are TGTGCCAGCAGCTTCCTCACCGGGGAGCTGTTTTTT. Translated: CASSFLTGELFF.

The chain has TRBV5-1 and TRBJ2-5, with TRBD1 as a possible D gene (5 bases). This CDR3 is built from 15 residues. Germline V gene data show CDR1 as SGHRS and CDR2 as YFSETQ. Trimming took 0 bases from V and 7 from J, leaving 16 bases between them. The CDR3 loop reads CASSLADSSPGTQYF. The CDR3 DNA sequence: TGCGCCAGCAGCTTGGCCGACAGTTCCCCAGGGACCCAGTACTTC. The whole variable domain, remainder taken from reference TRBV5-1 and TRBJ2-5, is KAGVTQTPRYLIKTRGQQVTLSCSPISGHRSVSWYQQTPGQGLQFLFEYFSETQRNKGNFPGRFSGRQFSNSRSEMNVSTLELGDSALYLCASSLADSSPGTQYFGPGTRLLVL.